This record concerns one T cell receptor beta chain sequence. The protocol was immunoSEQ multiplex PCR, while the TCRdb copy is restricted to in-frame clones and leaves out a portion. Among some 490,000 clones, around 85% were seen once, and the ten largest hold under 9.5%. The CDR3 totals 17 residues. Germline loops: CDR1 SGHAT, CDR2 FQNNGV. V was pared by 1 base and J by 2 bases, with 4 bases of the junction left unmatched. These data belong to a study of blood T cell repertoires in COVID-19. The sample was PBMCs or T cells enriched from blood (not recorded which). The clonotype was recovered from a woman in her sixties who had recovered from COVID-19. The chain links TRBV11-2 to TRBJ2-6, with 8 bases matching TRBD1. CDR3 sequence reads: CASSLALQGAGANVLTF. Written as DNA, the CDR3 is TGTGCCAGCAGCTTAGCCCTACAGGGGGCTGGGGCCAACGTCCTGACTTTC.